The next 21 T cell receptor beta chains were all read from a single sample in a study of cytomegalovirus exposure and HLA in healthy donors. The primer mix had 60 Vbeta and 13 Jbeta primers. The table came from immunoSEQ multiplex PCR; TCRdb's copy has only in-frame clones and leaves some out. The repertoire has some 110,000 clones, approximately 14% of them found once; the top ten carry roughly 0.8%. Sequenced input: PBMCs. These receptors all stem from a female donor in good health and CMV-seronegative.

The genes are TRBV29-1 and TRBJ1-1, with a possible D match to TRBD1 (6 bases). V was cut by 7 bases and J by 4 bases, with 19 bases left in between. The CDR3 length is 14 residues. Looked up from germline, CDR1 is SQVTM and CDR2 is ANQGSEA. The CDR3 sequence is CSAQLAGAVTEAFF. The CDR3 nucleotides are TGCAGCGCCCAATTGGCAGGGGCGGTCACTGAAGCTTTCTTT.

This clone was seen a handful of times. V usage is TRBV5-6 and J usage is TRBJ1-2, with D perhaps TRBD1 (6 bases). CDR1 is SGHDT, CDR2 YYEEEE, per germline. The CDR3 spans 17 residues. The germline V and J ends were trimmed by 0 bases and 4 bases, with 19 bases remaining between them. The CDR3 here is CASSLDSAPGEGYGYTF. The CDR3 DNA sequence: TGTGCCAGCAGCTTGGATTCGGCGCCAGGGGAAGGCTATGGCTACACCTTC.

In this sample, this clone turned up a few times. This chain connects TRBV7-9 to TRBJ1-5; D uncertain. V shed 0 bases and J shed 1 base, with 4 bases lying between them. Germline CDR1 is SEHNR and CDR2 is FQNEAQ (reference sequence). The CDR3 is 14 amino acids. CDR3 region: CASSLAGSNQPQHF. DNA of the CDR3: TGTGCCAGCAGCTTAGCGGGCAGCAATCAGCCCCAGCATTTT.

Only a few counts were recorded for this clone. The rearrangement joins TRBV6-5 to TRBJ2-5; TRBD2 might be the D (8 bases). Between the trimmed V and J ends, which lost 4 bases and 7 bases, there was a span of 22 bases. The germline V gene has CDR1 MNHEY and CDR2 SVGAGI. This CDR3 has 16 amino acids. This CDR3 is CASSSRTGGGYATQYF. The CDR3 DNA reads as TGTGCCAGCAGTTCCCGGACAGGCGGGGGGTATGCGACCCAGTACTTC.

The CDR3 spells CASSSRDTYEQYF. As DNA, the CDR3 is TGCGCCAGCAGTTCTAGGGACACCTACGAGCAGTACTTC. The chain has TRBV5-1 and TRBJ2-7, with TRBD1 as a possible D gene (6 bases). The germline CDR1 and CDR2 sequences are SGHRS and YFSETQ. V lost 5 bases to trimming and J lost 2 bases, with 11 bases between them. This CDR3 contains 13 residues.

This clone was detected a few times. The CDR3 sequence: CASSQARDNYEQYF. CDR3 DNA: TGCGCCAGCAGCCAGGCCCGGGACAATTACGAGCAGTACTTC. The chain uses TRBV4-3 and TRBJ2-7; TRBD1 might be the D (6 bases). Germline values: CDR1 LGHNA, CDR2 YSLEER. Trimming left V 3 bases short and J 4 bases short, with 13 bases between. The CDR3 sequence is 14 residues long.

CDR3 loop: CASSFFFQSTDTQYF. CDR3 bases: TGTGCCAGCAGCTTTTTCTTTCAGAGCACAGATACGCAGTATTTT. The chain recombines TRBV5-6 with TRBJ2-3; D not resolved. The CDR3 runs 15 residues. Trimming pared 2 bases from V and 0 bases from J, leaving 10 bases between. Germline assignment: CDR1 SGHDT and CDR2 YYEEEE.

This chain links TRBV7-6 with TRBJ1-1; D gene unclear. The CDR3 length is 15 residues. The germline gives CDR1 SGHVS, CDR2 FNYEAQ. Trimming removed 2 bases from V and 1 base from J, with 11 bases in between. The CDR3 nucleotides are TGTGCCAGCAGCTTAATACCAACAGAGAACACTGAAGCTTTCTTT. This codes for CASSLIPTENTEAFF.

The rearrangement links TRBV7-3 to TRBJ2-5; 11 bases fit TRBD2. V gave up 1 base and J gave up 4 bases; unmatched junction bases: 5. There are 16 residues in the CDR3. Germline-derived CDR1 and CDR2 are SGHTA and FQGTGA. CDR3 sequence reads: CASSLITSGSIETQYF. CDR3 DNA: TGTGCCAGCAGCTTAATAACTAGCGGGAGTATAGAGACCCAGTACTTC.

The V call is TRBV19, the J call TRBJ2-7; 11 bases map to TRBD2. Trimming cost V 5 bases and J 0 bases; bases outside gene matches: 15. This CDR3 is built from 19 residues. Germline CDR1 reads LNHDA; CDR2 reads SQIVND (reference sequence). The CDR3 is CASSLRLAGSFIYSYEQYF. The CDR3 region has the DNA TGTGCCAGTAGTTTACGACTAGCGGGGAGCTTCATATACTCCTACGAGCAGTACTTC.

J is TRBJ2-7 and V is TRBV4-3; TRBD1 might be the D (5 bases). The CDR3 covers 15 residues. The germline gives CDR1 LGHNA, CDR2 YSLEER. V lost 0 bases to trimming and J lost 2 bases, with 11 bases between them. Written as DNA, the CDR3 is TGCGCCAGCAGCCAAGATGAAGGCAGGGCCTACGAGCAGTACTTC. It is translated as CASSQDEGRAYEQYF.

This clone was recorded a few times. The chain uses TRBV30 and TRBJ1-1; 7 nucleotides align to TRBD1. Germline lookup yields CDR1 GTSNPN and CDR2 SVGIG (reference sequence). The J segment lost 11 bases and the V segment lost 2 bases, leaving 14 bases of the junction unmatched. CDR3 size: 14 residues. The chain's CDR3 is CAWSTRGLAGRAFF. The CDR3, as DNA: TGTGCCTGGAGTACTAGGGGGCTGGCGGGAAGGGCTTTCTTT.

The V call is TRBV5-1, the J call TRBJ2-1, with 9 bases lining up with TRBD2. Looked up from germline, CDR1 is SGHRS and CDR2 is YFSETQ. CDR3 length: 16 residues. V shed 2 bases and J 5 bases; nucleotides not matched to a gene: 8. CDR3: CASSFLRGGRDNEQFF. The CDR3 nucleotides read TGCGCCAGCAGCTTTTTACGTGGCGGGAGGGACAATGAGCAGTTCTTC. Variable domain in full (rest from reference TRBV5-1 and TRBJ2-1): KAGVTQTPRYLIKTRGQQVTLSCSPISGHRSVSWYQQTPGQGLQFLFEYFSETQRNKGNFPGRFSGRQFSNSRSEMNVSTLELGDSALYLCASSFLRGGRDNEQFFGPGTRLTVL.

With regard to this clone: An end of the junction differs from the germline gene, which may be a read error. This chain connects TRBV7-7 to TRBJ2-1; D is perhaps TRBD2 (5 bases). The CDR3 totals 13 residues. CDR1 SSHAT and CDR2 FNYEAQ come from the germline V gene (reference sequence). Written as DNA, the CDR3 is TGTGCTAGCAGCTTAATGCGGGACAATGAGCAGTTCTTC. It is translated as CASSLMRDNEQFF. Full variable domain (remainder filled in from reference TRBV7-7 and TRBJ2-1): GAGVSQSPRYKVTKRGQDVTLRCDPISSHATLYWYQQALGQGPEFLTYFNYEAQPDKSGLPSDRFSAERPEGSISTLTIQRTEQRDSAMYRCASSLMRDNEQFFGPGTRLTVL.

In its sample, this clone was seen a few times. The genes are TRBV29-1 and TRBJ2-5; D might be TRBD2 (7 bases). The germline V and J ends were trimmed by 8 bases and 4 bases, with 17 bases remaining between them. This CDR3 comprises 13 residues. From germline, CDR1 is SQVTM and CDR2 ANQGSEA. The CDR3 loop is CSSIRGGGETQYF. DNA of the CDR3: TGCAGCTCTATTCGCGGGGGCGGAGAGACCCAGTACTTC.

This clone was counted between two and nine times. The chain employs TRBV6-1 and TRBJ1-4; possibly TRBD1 for D (6 bases). Trimming removed 1 base at V and 8 bases at J, with 14 bases between. Germline values: CDR1 MNHNS, CDR2 SASEGT. The CDR3 runs to 15 residues. The CDR3 loop reads CASSEVNRVREKLFF. The CDR3 coding sequence is TGTGCCAGCAGTGAAGTTAACAGGGTCAGGGAAAAACTGTTTTTT.

V and J are TRBV7-2 and TRBJ2-3; 11 nucleotides match TRBD2. Trimming removed 5 bases from V and 2 bases from J; junction bases left unmatched: 6. Germline V gene data show CDR1 as SGHTA and CDR2 as FQGNSA. The CDR3 length is 16 residues. The CDR3 sequence: CASSALAGALTDTQYF. As DNA, the CDR3 is TGTGCCAGCAGCGCACTAGCGGGGGCCCTCACAGATACGCAGTATTTT.

The table lists this clone with many counts. This chain connects TRBV2 to TRBJ1-1, with a tentative D call TRBD1 (5 bases). Trimming took off 5 bases at V and 5 bases at J, with 15 bases between the two ends. The CDR3 runs to 14 residues. The germline V gene has CDR1 SNHLY and CDR2 FYNNEI. The CDR3 DNA sequence: TGTGCCAGCAGTTGGTCCGGGGGAGGGACTGAAGCTTTCTTT. Amino acids: CASSWSGGGTEAFF.

The chain joins TRBV11-2 to TRBJ2-1; possibly TRBD1 for D (6 bases). Trimming left V 5 bases short and J 1 base short, with 15 bases between. This CDR3 region has 16 residues. Germline V gene lookup returns CDR1 SGHAT and CDR2 FQNNGV. The CDR3 nucleotides read TGTGCCAGCAGCCATAACAGGGATGGGTCCTACAATGAGCAGTTCTTC. Translated: CASSHNRDGSYNEQFF.

CDR3 protein: CATSRPGGSEQFF. The CDR3 DNA reads TGTGCCACCAGCAGACCTGGGGGCAGTGAGCAGTTCTTC. The chain has TRBV15 and TRBJ2-1; TRBD1 might be the D (6 bases). Germline V CDR1 and CDR2: LNHNV, YYDKDF (reference sequence). With 2 bases removed from V and 9 bases from J, the gap between germline ends came to 11 bases. The CDR3 runs 13 residues. The whole variable domain, remainder taken from reference TRBV15 and TRBJ2-1, is DAMVIQNPRYQVTQFGKPVTLSCSQTLNHNVMYWYQQKSSQAPKLLFHYYDKDFNNEADTPDNFQSRRPNTSFCFLDIRSPGLGDTAMYLCATSRPGGSEQFFGPGTRLTVL.

This clone was seen only a few times. The rearrangement links TRBV14 to TRBJ2-3; 9 bases map to TRBD2. Germline CDR1 and CDR2: SGHDN and FVKESK. CDR3 size: 17 residues. Trimming took 0 bases from V and 6 from J; bases not matched to a gene: 10. The CDR3 coding sequence is TGTGCCAGCAGCCAAGATCTGAGGCTAGCGGGATTGGATACGCAGTATTTT. Translation: CASSQDLRLAGLDTQYF.